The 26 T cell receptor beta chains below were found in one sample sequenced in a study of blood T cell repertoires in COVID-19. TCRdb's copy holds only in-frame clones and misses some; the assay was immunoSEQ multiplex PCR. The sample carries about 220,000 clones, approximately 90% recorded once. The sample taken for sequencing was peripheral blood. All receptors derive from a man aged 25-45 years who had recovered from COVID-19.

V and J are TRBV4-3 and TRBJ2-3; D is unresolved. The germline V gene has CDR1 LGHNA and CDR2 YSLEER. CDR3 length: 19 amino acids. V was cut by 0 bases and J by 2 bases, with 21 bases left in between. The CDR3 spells CASSQDLAVRVAVTDTQYF. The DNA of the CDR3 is TGCGCCAGCAGCCAAGATTTAGCTGTCCGTGTTGCTGTCACAGATACGCAGTATTTT.

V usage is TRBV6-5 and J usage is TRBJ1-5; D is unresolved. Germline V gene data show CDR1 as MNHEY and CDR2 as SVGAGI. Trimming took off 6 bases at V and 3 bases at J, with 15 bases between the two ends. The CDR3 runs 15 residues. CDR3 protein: CASSPGRIDNQPQHF. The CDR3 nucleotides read TGTGCCAGCAGCCCCGGCAGGATCGACAATCAGCCCCAGCATTTT.

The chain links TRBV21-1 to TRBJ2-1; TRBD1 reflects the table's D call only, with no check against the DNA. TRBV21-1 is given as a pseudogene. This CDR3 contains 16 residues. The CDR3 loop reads CASRRGGGQGTNEQFF. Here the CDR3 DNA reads TGTGCCAGCAGACGGGGAGGGGGACAGGGCACCAATGAGCAGTTCTTC.

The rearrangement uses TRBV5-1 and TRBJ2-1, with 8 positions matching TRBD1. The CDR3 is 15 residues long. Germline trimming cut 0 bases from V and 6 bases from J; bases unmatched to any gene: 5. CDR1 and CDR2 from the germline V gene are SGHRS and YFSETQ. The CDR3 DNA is TGCGCCAGCAGCTTGGCCAGGGGGCCAGGCAATGAGCAGTTCTTC. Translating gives CASSLARGPGNEQFF.

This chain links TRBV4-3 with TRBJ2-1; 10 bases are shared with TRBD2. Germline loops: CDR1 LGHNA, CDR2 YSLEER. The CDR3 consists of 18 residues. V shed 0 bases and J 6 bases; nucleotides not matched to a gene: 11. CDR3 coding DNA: TGCGCCAGCAGCCAAGACCCTCCGGAGCGGGGGGGCGGCAATGAGCAGTTCTTC. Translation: CASSQDPPERGGGNEQFF.

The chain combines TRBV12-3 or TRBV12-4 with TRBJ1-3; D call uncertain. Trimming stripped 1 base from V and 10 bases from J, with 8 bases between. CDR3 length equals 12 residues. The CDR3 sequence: CASSLGTGTIYF. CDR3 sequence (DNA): TGTGCCAGCAGTTTAGGTACGGGAACCATATATTTT.

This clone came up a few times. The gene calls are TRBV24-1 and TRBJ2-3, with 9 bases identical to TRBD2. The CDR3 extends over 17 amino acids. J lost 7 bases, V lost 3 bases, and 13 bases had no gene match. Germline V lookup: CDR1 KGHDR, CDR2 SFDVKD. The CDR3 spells CATSDPGEAGGLNTQYF. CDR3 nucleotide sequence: TGTGCCACCAGTGATCCCGGCGAAGCGGGGGGTTTGAATACGCAGTATTTT.

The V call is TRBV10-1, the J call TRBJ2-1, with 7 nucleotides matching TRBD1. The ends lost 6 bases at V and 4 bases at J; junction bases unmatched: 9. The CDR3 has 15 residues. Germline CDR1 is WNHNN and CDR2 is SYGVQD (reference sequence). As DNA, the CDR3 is TGCGCCAGCAGCGAGGGACAGAGTTTTTACAATGAGCAGTTCTTC. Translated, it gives CASSEGQSFYNEQFF.

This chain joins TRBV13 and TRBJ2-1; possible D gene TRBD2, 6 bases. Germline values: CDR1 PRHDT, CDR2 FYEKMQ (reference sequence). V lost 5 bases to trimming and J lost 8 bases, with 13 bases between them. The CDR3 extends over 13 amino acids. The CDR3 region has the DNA TGTGCCAGCAGCCACACGGGGGACCATGAGCAGTTCTTC. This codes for CASSHTGDHEQFF.

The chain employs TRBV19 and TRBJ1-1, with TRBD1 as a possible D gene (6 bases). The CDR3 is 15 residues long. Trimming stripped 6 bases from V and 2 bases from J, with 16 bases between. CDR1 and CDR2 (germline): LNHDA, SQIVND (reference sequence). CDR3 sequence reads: CASSTAGGPNTEAFF. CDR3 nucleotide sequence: TGTGCCAGTAGCACTGCTGGGGGCCCTAACACTGAAGCTTTCTTT.

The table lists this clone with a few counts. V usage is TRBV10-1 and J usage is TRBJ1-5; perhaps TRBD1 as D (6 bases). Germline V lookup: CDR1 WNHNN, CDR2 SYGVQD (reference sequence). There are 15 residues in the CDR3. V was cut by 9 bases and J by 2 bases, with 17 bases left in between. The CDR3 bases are TGCGCCAGGGAGAGCAGGGGTGATGGCAATCAGCCCCAGCATTTT. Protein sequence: CARESRGDGNQPQHF.

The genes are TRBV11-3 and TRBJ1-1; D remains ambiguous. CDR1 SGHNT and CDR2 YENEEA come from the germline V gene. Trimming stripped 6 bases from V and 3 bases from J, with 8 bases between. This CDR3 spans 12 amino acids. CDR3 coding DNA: TGTGCCAGCAGTAGTGAGGACACTGAAGCTTTCTTT. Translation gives CASSSEDTEAFF.

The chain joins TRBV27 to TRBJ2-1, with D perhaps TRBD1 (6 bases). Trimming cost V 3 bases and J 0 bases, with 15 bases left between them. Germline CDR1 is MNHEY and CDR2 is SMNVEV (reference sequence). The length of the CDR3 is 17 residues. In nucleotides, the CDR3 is TGTGCCAGCAGTTTTTTCATGGGACAAAGCTCCTACAATGAGCAGTTCTTC. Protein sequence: CASSFFMGQSSYNEQFF.

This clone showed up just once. The CDR3 region is CASSQDLPGNSPLHF. The CDR3 DNA is TGTGCCAGCAGCCAAGATCTACCCGGTAATTCACCCCTCCACTTT. The chain uses TRBV3-1 (or the pseudogene TRBV3-2) and TRBJ1-6; no clear D gene. The V and J ends lost 0 bases and 6 bases respectively, with 9 bases between them. Germline CDR1 and CDR2: LGHDT and YNNKEL (reference sequence). CDR3 length: 15 amino acids.

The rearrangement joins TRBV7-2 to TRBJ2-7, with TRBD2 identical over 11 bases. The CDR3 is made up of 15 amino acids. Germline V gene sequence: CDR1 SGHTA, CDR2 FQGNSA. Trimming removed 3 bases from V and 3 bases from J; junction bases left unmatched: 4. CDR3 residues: CASSLGTSGNYEQYF. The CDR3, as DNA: TGTGCCAGCAGCTTGGGGACTAGCGGAAACTACGAGCAGTACTTC.

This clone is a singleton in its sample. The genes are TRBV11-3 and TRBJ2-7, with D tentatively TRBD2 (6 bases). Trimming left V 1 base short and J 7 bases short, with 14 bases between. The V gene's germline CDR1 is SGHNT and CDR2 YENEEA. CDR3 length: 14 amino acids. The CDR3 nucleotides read TGTGCCAGCAGCTTAGGGAGGGCCTCCGGAGAGCAGTACTTC. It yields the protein CASSLGRASGEQYF.

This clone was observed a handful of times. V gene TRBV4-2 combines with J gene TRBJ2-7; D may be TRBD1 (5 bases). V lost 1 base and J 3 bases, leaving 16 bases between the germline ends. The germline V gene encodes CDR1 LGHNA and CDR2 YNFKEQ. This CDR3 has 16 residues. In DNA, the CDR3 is TGTGCCAGCAGCCAAGTACCTGGGGCGAATCTCTACGAGCAGTACTTC. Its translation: CASSQVPGANLYEQYF.

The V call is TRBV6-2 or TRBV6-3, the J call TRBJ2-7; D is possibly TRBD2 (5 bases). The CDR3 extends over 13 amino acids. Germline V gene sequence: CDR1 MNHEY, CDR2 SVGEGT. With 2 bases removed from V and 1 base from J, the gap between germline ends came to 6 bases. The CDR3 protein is CASSYRGSYEQYF. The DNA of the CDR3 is TGTGCCAGCAGTTACCGGGGATCCTACGAGCAGTACTTC.

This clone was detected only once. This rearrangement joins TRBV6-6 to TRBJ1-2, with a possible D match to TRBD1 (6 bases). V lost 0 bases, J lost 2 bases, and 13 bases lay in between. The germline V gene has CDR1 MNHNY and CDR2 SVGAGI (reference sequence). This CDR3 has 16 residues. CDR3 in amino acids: CASSYSVQGQNYGYTF. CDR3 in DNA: TGTGCCAGCAGTTACTCGGTCCAGGGGCAGAACTATGGCTACACCTTC.

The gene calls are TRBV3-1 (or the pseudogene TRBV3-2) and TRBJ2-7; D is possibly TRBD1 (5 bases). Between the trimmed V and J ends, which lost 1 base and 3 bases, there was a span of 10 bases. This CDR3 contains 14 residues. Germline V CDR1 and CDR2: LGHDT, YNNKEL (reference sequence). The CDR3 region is CASSQGQLYYEQYF. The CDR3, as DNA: TGTGCCAGCAGCCAAGGACAGCTCTACTACGAGCAGTACTTC.

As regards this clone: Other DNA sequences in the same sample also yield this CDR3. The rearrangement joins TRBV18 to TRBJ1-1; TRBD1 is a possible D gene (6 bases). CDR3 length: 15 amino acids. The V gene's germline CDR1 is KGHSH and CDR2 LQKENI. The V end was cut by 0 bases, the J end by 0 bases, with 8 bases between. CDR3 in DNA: TGTGCCAGCTCACCACCAGGGGGTTTGAACACTGAAGCTTTCTTT. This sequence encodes CASSPPGGLNTEAFF. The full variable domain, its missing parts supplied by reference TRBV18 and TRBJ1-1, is NAGVMQNPRHLVRRRGQEARLRCSPMKGHSHVYWYRQLPEEGLKFMVYLQKENIIDESGMPKERFSAEFPKEGPSILRIQQVVRGDSAAYFCASSPPGGLNTEAFFGQGTRLTVV.

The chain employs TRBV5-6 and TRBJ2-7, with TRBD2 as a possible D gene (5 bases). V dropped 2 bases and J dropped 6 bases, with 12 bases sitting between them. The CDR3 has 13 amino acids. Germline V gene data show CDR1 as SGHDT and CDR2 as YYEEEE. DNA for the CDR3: TGTGCCAGCAGCTTAGCGGACGACATCGAGCAGTACTTC. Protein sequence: CASSLADDIEQYF.

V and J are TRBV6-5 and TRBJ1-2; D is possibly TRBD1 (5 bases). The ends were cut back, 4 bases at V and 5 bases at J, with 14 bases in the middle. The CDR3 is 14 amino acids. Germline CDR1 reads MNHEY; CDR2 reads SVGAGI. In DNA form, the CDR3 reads TGTGCCAGCAGTTCCCCGGGACTCCCGTATGGCTACACCTTC. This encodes CASSSPGLPYGYTF.

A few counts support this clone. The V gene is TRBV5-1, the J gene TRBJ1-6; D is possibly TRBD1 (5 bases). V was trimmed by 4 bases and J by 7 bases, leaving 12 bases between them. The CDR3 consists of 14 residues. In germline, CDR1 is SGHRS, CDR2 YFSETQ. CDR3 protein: CASSGGERNSPLHF. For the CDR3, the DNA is TGCGCCAGCAGCGGGGGGGAACGGAATTCACCCCTCCACTTT.

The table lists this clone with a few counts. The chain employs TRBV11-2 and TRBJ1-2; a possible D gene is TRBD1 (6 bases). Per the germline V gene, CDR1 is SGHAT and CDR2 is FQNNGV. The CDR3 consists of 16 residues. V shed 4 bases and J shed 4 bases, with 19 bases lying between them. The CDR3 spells CASSYLNPTGRYGYTF. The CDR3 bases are TGTGCCAGCAGCTACCTTAATCCGACAGGACGCTATGGCTACACCTTC.

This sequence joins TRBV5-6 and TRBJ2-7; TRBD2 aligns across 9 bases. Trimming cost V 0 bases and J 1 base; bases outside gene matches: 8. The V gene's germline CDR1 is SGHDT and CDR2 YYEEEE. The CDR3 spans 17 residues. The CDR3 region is CASSLALSGGYSYEQYF. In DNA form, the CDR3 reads TGTGCCAGCAGCTTGGCTCTTAGCGGGGGCTATTCCTACGAGCAGTACTTC.